The entry below gives a single TCR beta chain sequence along with its context. The CDR3 spans 14 residues. Germline assignment: CDR1 SEHNR and CDR2 FQNEAQ (reference sequence). V was pared by 2 bases and J by 5 bases, with 5 bases of the junction left unmatched. The sample originates from a study of T cell changes during pregnancy in multiple sclerosis. Profiled with immunoSEQ multiplex PCR; TCRdb holds only in-frame clones, not every one. The sample lists about 120,000 clones, about 94% occurring once. The chain links TRBV7-9 to TRBJ1-2; TRBD1 matches at 7 bases. The TCR originated in a female donor with multiple sclerosis, enrolled in a pregnancy study. Sample: peripheral blood, taken in the third trimester of pregnancy. CDR3 in DNA: TGTGCCAGCAGCTTAATGCAGGGGGAATATGGCTACACCTTC. As protein: CASSLMQGEYGYTF.